These 16 T cell receptor beta chains share one sample of origin, sequenced in a study of CD8 T cells in ankylosing spondylitis. The antigens these receptors bind are not known. The study, taken as a whole, reports: Made up of under ten highly homologous variants, a TCR beta motif appeared characteristic of ankylosing spondylitis blood.

TCRdb reprocessed the 5' RACE reads with MiXCR, giving one entry per CDR3 protein. The table records more than 100,000 distinct CDR3 sequences, about a sixth of them present only once. Sample: blood, either unsorted or a sorted T cell fraction (not recorded which). The receptor source for this set is a male donor with ankylosing spondylitis.

This clonotype turned up a few times. The chain uses TRBV15 and TRBJ2-7; D might be TRBD2 (6 bases). Trimming removed 1 base at V and 2 bases at J, with 9 bases between. The CDR3 covers 14 residues. Germline V gene lookup returns CDR1 LNHNV and CDR2 YYDKDF (reference sequence). CDR3 DNA: TGTGCCACCAGCAGAGGTACGGGAGCCTACGAGCAGTACTTC. Residues: CATSRGTGAYEQYF.

This rearrangement joins TRBV18 to TRBJ2-7, with 10 bases aligning to TRBD2. The CDR3 covers 19 residues. Germline V lookup: CDR1 KGHSH, CDR2 LQKENI. The V segment lost 4 bases and the J segment 2 bases; nucleotides outside the gene matches: 17. CDR3 protein: CASSRPEGLAIIRAYEQYF. In DNA, the CDR3 is TGTGCCAGCTCACGGCCCGAGGGACTAGCGATTATTCGCGCCTACGAGCAGTACTTC.

This clonotype was seen only a few times. The V and J genes are TRBV3-1 and TRBJ2-7; D gene unclear. With 3 bases removed from V and 9 bases from J, the gap between germline ends came to 9 bases. The CDR3 has 11 amino acids. Germline CDR1 reads LGHDT; CDR2 reads YNNKEL (reference sequence). CDR3 sequence (DNA): TGTGCCAGCAGCCATGGAAGGGCGCAGTACTTC. It translates to CASSHGRAQYF.

This clonotype has more than one count but fewer than ten. The J gene is TRBJ2-1, the V gene TRBV12-3 or TRBV12-4; 9 bases are a match to TRBD2. The CDR3 length is 16 residues. After removal of 5 bases from V and 4 bases from J, the junction contained 9 bases not matched to a gene. This chain's CDR3 is CASSPQAGGGYNEQFF. In nucleotides, the CDR3 is TGTGCCAGCAGTCCCCAAGCGGGAGGAGGGTACAATGAGCAGTTCTTC.

This clonotype was detected many times. CDR3 sequence: CASSLRQGYGYTF. The CDR3, as DNA: TGTGCCAGCAGCTTAAGACAGGGGTATGGCTACACCTTC. This sequence joins TRBV7-3 and TRBJ1-2; 8 nucleotides align to TRBD1. CDR1 is SGHTA and CDR2 is FQGTGA in the germline V gene. V lost 1 base, J lost 5 bases, and 0 bases stayed unmatched. This CDR3 has 13 residues.

This clonotype was seen only a few times. The chain has TRBV7-2 and TRBJ1-2, with TRBD1 matching 10 bases. V dropped 5 bases and J dropped 1; count of bases not matched to a gene: 7. The CDR3 contains 16 residues. In germline, CDR1 is SGHTA, CDR2 FQGNSA. The CDR3: CASSTRDRGFNYGYTF. The DNA for the CDR3 is TGTGCCAGCAGCACCCGGGACAGGGGATTTAACTATGGCTACACCTTC.

This clonotype was detected only once. Possible read error: a much larger clone is one base away. CDR3 sequence: CASSLAGANTGELFF. The CDR3 region has the DNA TGTGCCAGCAGCTTAGCGGGAGCGAACACCGGGGAGCTGTTTTTT. This sequence joins TRBV7-6 and TRBJ2-2, with D possibly TRBD2 on 5 matching bases. CDR1 SGHVS and CDR2 FNYEAQ come from the germline V gene. Trimming removed 0 bases at V and 0 bases at J, with 5 bases between. CDR3 length equals 15 residues.

This clonotype was detected a few times. This chain links TRBV4-1 with TRBJ2-7; 8 bases match TRBD1. CDR3 length equals 16 residues. Germline assignment: CDR1 MGHRA and CDR2 YSYEKL. The V and J ends lost 4 bases and 3 bases, in that order; junction bases with no gene match: 11. CDR3 bases: TGCGCCAGCAGCCCTGAATTGACAGGGGCGGACTACGAGCAGTACTTC. This sequence encodes CASSPELTGADYEQYF.

This clonotype was seen a few times. The chain couples TRBV7-3 to TRBJ2-1; a weak D match, TRBD2 (6 bases). V lost 2 bases and J 2 bases, leaving 13 bases between the germline ends. CDR3 size: 16 residues. CDR1 SGHTA and CDR2 FQGTGA come from the germline V gene. The CDR3 DNA sequence: TGTGCCAGCAGCTTAGCCGGTGGGAGGACCTACAATGAGCAGTTCTTC. It is translated as CASSLAGGRTYNEQFF.

This sequence joins TRBV27 and TRBJ2-7; D might be TRBD2 (7 bases). The CDR3 extends over 14 amino acids. V was cut by 2 bases and J by 7 bases, with 15 bases left in between. Germline CDR1 is MNHEY and CDR2 is SMNVEV (reference sequence). CDR3 DNA: TGTGCCAGCAGTTTAGCCGGGGGGCTTCGAGAGCAGTACTTC. It yields the protein CASSLAGGLREQYF.

The V gene is TRBV4-1, the J gene TRBJ2-7, with D tentatively TRBD2 (5 bases). The CDR3 has 12 amino acids. V was trimmed by 4 bases and J by 5 bases, leaving 9 bases between them. The germline V gene encodes CDR1 MGHRA and CDR2 YSYEKL. CDR3 nucleotides: TGCGCCAGCAGCCTCGGGGAAAACGAGCAGTACTTC. Protein: CASSLGENEQYF.

The sample holds many counts of this clonotype. The V and J genes are TRBV10-3 and TRBJ2-4; TRBD2 matches at 10 bases. The length of the CDR3 is 17 residues. The ends lost 0 bases at V and 3 bases at J; junction bases unmatched: 5. In germline, CDR1 is ENHRY, CDR2 SYGVKD. CDR3 sequence reads: CAISESQIAGGKNIQYF. The CDR3, as DNA: TGTGCCATCAGTGAGTCGCAGATAGCGGGAGGCAAAAACATTCAGTACTTC.

V gene TRBV29-1 combines with J gene TRBJ2-1; possibly TRBD2 for D (5 bases). V gave up 2 bases and J gave up 2 bases, with 7 bases separating them. Germline loops: CDR1 SQVTM, CDR2 ANQGSEA. The length of the CDR3 is 13 residues. CDR3 region: CSVELATYNEQFF. The CDR3 DNA is TGCAGCGTTGAACTAGCAACCTACAATGAGCAGTTCTTC.

The genes are TRBV5-6 and TRBJ2-1, with a possible D match to TRBD1 (5 bases). Germline CDR1 is SGHDT and CDR2 is YYEEEE. V lost 6 bases and J 5 bases, leaving 9 bases between the germline ends. The CDR3 consists of 12 residues. The DNA of the CDR3 is TGTGCCAGCACCATAGGGGACAATGAGCAGTTCTTC. Translation gives CASTIGDNEQFF.

The chain combines TRBV6-5 with TRBJ2-2; 7 bases map to TRBD2. Germline V gene data show CDR1 as MNHEY and CDR2 as SVGAGI. The CDR3 is made up of 13 amino acids. The junction had 4 bases not matched to a gene; V was cut back by 3 bases and J by 9 bases. CDR3 in DNA: TGTGCCAGCAGTTATAGCGGGTCGAGGGAGCTGTTTTTT. Translation gives CASSYSGSRELFF.

The V call is TRBV27, the J call TRBJ2-3; TRBD2 agrees at 7 bases. The CDR3 covers 15 residues. The ends lost 3 bases at V and 2 bases at J; junction bases unmatched: 5. CDR1 MNHEY and CDR2 SMNVEV come from the germline V gene (reference sequence). Here the CDR3 reads CASSFGGRATDTQYF. The CDR3 nucleotides read TGTGCCAGCAGTTTCGGTGGGAGGGCCACAGATACGCAGTATTTT.